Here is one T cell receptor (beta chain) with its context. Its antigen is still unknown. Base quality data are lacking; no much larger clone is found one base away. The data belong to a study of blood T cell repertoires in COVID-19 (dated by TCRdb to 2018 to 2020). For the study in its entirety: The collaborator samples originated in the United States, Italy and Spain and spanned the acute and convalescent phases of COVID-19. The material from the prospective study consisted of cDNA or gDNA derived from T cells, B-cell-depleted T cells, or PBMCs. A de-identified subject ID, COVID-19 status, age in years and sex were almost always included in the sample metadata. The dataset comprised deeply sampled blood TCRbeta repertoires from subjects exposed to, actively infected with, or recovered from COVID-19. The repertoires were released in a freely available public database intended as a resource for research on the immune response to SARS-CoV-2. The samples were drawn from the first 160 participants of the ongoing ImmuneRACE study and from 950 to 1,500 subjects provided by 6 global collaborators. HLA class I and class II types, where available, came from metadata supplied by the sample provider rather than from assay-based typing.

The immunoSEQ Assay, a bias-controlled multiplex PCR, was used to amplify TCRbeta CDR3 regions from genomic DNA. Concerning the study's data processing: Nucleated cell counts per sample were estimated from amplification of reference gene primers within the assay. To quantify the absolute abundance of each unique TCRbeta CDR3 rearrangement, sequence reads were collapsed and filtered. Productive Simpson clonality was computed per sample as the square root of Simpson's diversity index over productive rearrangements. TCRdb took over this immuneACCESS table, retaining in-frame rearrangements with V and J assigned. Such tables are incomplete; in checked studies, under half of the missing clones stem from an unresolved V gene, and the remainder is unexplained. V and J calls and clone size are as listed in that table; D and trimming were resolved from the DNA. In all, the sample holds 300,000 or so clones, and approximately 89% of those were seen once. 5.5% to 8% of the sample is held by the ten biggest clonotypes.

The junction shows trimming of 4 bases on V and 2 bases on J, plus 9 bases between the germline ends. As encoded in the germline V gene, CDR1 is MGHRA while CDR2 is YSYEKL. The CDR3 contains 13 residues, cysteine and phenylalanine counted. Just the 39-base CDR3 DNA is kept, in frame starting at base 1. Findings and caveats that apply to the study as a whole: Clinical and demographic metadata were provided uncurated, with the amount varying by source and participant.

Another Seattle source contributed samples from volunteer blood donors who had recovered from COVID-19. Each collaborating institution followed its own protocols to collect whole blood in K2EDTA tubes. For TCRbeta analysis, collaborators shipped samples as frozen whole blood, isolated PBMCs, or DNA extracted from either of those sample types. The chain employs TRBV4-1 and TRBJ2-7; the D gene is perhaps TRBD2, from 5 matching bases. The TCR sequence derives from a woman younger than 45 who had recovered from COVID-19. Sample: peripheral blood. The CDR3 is CASSRTETYEQYF. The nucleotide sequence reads TGCGCCAGCAGCCGGACTGAGACCTACGAGCAGTACTTC.